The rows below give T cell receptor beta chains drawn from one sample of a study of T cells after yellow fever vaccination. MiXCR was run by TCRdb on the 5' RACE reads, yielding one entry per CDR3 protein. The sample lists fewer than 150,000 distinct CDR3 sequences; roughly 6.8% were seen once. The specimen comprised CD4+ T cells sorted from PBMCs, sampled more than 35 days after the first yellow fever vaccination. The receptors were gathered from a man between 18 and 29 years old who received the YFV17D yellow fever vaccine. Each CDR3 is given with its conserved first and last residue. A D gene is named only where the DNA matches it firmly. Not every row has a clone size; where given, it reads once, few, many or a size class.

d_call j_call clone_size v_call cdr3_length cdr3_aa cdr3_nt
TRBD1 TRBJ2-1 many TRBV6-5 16 CASSYNRGSGNNEQFF TGTGCCAGCAGTTACAACAGGGGGTCGGGTAACAATGAGCAGTTCTTC
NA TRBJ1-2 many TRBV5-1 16 CASSLPRDPPDYGYTF TGCGCCAGCAGCTTGCCCCGAGACCCTCCAGACTATGGCTACACCTTC
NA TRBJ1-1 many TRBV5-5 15 CASSLYRVPNTEAFF TGTGCCAGCAGCTTATACAGGGTCCCGAACACTGAAGCTTTCTTT
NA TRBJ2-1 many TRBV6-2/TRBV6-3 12 CASGSSYNEQFF TGTGCCAGCGGGAGCTCCTACAATGAGCAGTTCTTC
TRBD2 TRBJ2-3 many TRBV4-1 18 CASSQPRLAGGYTDTQYF TGCGCCAGCAGCCAGCCCCGGCTAGCGGGGGGATACACAGATACGCAGTATTTT
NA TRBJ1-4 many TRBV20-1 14 CSASGGGTNEKLFF TGCAGTGCTAGTGGGGGCGGAACTAATGAAAAACTGTTTTTT
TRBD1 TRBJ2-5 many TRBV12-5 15 CASGLGDSTQETQYF TGTGCTAGTGGTTTGGGGGACAGTACCCAAGAGACCCAGTACTTC
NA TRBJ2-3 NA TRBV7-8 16 CASSSRPGGGTDTQYF TGTGCCAGCAGCTCCCGTCCCGGCGGGGGCACAGATACGCAGTATTTT
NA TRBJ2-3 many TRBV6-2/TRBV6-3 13 CASSYRSTDMQYF TGTGCCAGCAGTTACAGGAGCACAGATATGCAGTATTTT
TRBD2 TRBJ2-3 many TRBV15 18 CATSRDRGLAGSTDTQYF TGTGCCACCAGCAGAGATCGGGGCCTAGCGGGGAGCACAGATACGCAGTATTTT
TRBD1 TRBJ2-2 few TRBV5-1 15 CASRSDRGARGELFF TGCGCCAGCAGATCTGACAGGGGGGCTCGCGGGGAGCTGTTTTTT
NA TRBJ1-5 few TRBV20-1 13 CSAGRDSNQPQHF TGCAGTGCTGGGCGGGATAGCAATCAGCCCCAGCATTTT
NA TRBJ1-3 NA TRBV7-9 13 CASTRGPGNTIYF TGTGCCAGCACGCGGGGGCCCGGAAACACCATATATTTT
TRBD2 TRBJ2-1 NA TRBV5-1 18 CASSLGLAGLSSYNEQFF TGCGCCAGCAGCCTCGGACTAGCGGGCTTGAGCTCCTACAATGAGCAGTTCTTC
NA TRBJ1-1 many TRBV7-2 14 CASSFNRRNTEAFF TGTGCCAGCAGCTTCAACAGGAGGAACACTGAAGCTTTCTTT
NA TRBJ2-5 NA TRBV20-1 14 CSARRVVGQETQYF TGCAGTGCTCGAAGGGTCGTTGGGCAAGAGACCCAGTACTTC
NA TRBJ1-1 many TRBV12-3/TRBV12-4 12 CASSLTGPEAFF TGTGCCAGCAGCCTCACAGGACCTGAAGCTTTCTTT
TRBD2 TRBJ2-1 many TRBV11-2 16 CASSKRGDSSYNEQFF TGTGCCAGCAGCAAGCGGGGGGACAGCTCCTACAATGAGCAGTTCTTC
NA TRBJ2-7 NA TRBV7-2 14 CASSQGGTLYEQYF TGTGCCAGCAGCCAAGGGGGGACATTATACGAGCAGTACTTC
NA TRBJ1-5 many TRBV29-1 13 CSVGGGSNQPQHF TGCAGCGTCGGTGGGGGGAGCAATCAGCCCCAGCATTTT
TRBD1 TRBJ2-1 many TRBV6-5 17 CASSYSFRGQGVNEQFF TGTGCCAGCAGTTACTCGTTCCGAGGACAGGGGGTGAATGAGCAGTTCTTC
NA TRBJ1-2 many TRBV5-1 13 CASSTDSSYGYTF TGCGCCAGCAGCACAGACAGTTCCTATGGCTACACCTTC
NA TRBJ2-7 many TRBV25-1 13 CASSPGQSDEQYF TGTGCCAGCAGTCCGGGACAATCGGACGAGCAGTACTTC
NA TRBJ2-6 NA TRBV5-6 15 CASSLGPLGANVLTF TGTGCCAGCAGCCTCGGGCCGCTCGGCGCCAACGTCCTGACTTTC
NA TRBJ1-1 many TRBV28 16 CASSLLLRVPNTEAFF TGTGCCAGCAGTTTGCTCCTCAGGGTCCCGAACACTGAAGCTTTCTTT
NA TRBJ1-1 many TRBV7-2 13 CASSLVVNTEAFF TGTGCCAGCAGCCTAGTAGTGAACACTGAAGCTTTCTTT
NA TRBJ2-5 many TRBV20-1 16 CSARSSRLPIKETQYF TGCAGTGCTAGGTCCAGCCGTCTGCCCATAAAAGAGACCCAGTACTTC